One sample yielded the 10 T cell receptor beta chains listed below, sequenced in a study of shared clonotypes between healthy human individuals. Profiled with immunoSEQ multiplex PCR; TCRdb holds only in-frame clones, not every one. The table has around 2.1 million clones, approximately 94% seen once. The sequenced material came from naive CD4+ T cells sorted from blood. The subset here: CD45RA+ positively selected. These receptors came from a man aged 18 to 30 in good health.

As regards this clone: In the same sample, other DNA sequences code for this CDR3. The CDR3 region is CASSGTVNSPLHF. In nucleotides, the CDR3 is TGTGCCAGCAGTGGGACAGTGAATTCACCCCTCCACTTT. The rearrangement joins TRBV6-5 to TRBJ1-6; TRBD1 agrees at 7 bases. V lost 5 bases, J lost 7 bases, and 2 bases stayed unmatched. Germline values: CDR1 MNHEY, CDR2 SVGAGI. This CDR3 contains 13 residues.

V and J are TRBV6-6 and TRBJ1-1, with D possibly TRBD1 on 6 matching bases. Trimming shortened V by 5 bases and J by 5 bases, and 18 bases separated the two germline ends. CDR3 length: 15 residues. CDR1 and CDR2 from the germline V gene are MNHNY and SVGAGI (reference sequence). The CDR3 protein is CASSPGQRAVTEAFF. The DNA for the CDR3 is TGTGCCAGCAGTCCAGGACAGAGGGCTGTTACTGAAGCTTTCTTT.

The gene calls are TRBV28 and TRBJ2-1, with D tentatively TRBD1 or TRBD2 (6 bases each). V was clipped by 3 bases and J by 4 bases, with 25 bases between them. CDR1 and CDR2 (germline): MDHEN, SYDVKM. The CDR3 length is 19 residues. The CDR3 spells CASSFLSWGAWAGYNEQFF. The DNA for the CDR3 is TGTGCCAGCAGTTTCCTCTCCTGGGGGGCATGGGCGGGGTACAATGAGCAGTTCTTC.

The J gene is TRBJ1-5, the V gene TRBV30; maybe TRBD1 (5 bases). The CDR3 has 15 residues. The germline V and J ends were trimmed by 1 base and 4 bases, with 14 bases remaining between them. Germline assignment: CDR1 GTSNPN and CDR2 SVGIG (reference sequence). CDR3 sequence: CAWSALAGKNQPQHF. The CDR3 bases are TGTGCCTGGAGTGCTCTGGCAGGGAAAAATCAGCCCCAGCATTTT.

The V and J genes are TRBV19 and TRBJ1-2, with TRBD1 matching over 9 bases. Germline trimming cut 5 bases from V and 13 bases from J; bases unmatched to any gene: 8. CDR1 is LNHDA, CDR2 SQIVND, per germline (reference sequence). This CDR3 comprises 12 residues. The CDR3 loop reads CASSHGQGPSTF. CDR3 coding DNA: TGTGCCAGTAGTCACGGACAGGGGCCCTCCACCTTC.

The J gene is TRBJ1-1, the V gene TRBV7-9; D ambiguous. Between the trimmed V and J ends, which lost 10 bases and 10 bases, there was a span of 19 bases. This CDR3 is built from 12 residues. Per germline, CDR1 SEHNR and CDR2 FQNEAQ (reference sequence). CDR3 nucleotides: TGTGCCACCTCCGAGGGCACCCTGGGAGCTTTCTTT. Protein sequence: CATSEGTLGAFF.

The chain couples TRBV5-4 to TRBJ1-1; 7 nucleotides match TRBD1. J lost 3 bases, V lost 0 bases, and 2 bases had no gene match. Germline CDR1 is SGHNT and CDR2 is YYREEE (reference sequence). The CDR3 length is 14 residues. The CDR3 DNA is TGTGCCAGCAGCTTGGGACAGGGATACACTGAAGCTTTCTTT. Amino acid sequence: CASSLGQGYTEAFF.

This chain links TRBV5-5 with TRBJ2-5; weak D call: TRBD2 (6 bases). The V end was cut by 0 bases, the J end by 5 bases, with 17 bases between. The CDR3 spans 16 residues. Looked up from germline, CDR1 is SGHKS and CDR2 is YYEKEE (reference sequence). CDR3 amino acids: CASSLGPVRSGETQYF. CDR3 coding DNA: TGTGCCAGCAGCTTGGGGCCTGTACGCAGCGGGGAGACCCAGTACTTC.

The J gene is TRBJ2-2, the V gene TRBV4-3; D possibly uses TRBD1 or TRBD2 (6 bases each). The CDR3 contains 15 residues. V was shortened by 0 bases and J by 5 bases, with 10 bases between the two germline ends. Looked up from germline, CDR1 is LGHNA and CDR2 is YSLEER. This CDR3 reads CASSQEWGATGELFF. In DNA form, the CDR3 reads TGCGCCAGCAGCCAAGAATGGGGGGCTACCGGGGAGCTGTTTTTT.

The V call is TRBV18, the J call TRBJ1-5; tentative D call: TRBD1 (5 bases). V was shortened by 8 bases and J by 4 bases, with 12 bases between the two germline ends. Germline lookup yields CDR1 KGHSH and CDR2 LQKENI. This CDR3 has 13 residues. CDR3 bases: TGTGCCAGCGCCCCGACAGCGAATCAGCCCCAGCATTTT. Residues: CASAPTANQPQHF.